This entry lists 11 T cell receptor beta chains sequenced from one sample in a study of technical replicates of blood from a handful of donors. Measured with immunoSEQ multiplex PCR; TCRdb has only the in-frame clones, and not every one. Altogether tens of thousands of clones are present, around nine tenths being singletons, with the ten largest covering 5.2%. The sequenced sample consisted of PBMCs. The receptors here all came from a human donor in good health. Some clones in this sample may be carry-over from other donors' samples.

The chain links TRBV6-6 to TRBJ2-5; tentatively, D is TRBD2 (6 bases). The CDR3 is 14 amino acids. The V gene lost 5 bases and the J gene lost 9 bases, with 19 bases spanning the gap. The germline gives CDR1 MNHNY, CDR2 SVGAGI (reference sequence). The chain's CDR3 is CASSPGTLWEAQYF. The CDR3, as DNA: TGTGCCAGCAGTCCCGGGACTCTCTGGGAGGCCCAGTACTTC.

The genes are TRBV10-3 and TRBJ2-3, with D possibly matching TRBD1 (6 bases). V gave up 8 bases and J gave up 5 bases, with 8 bases separating them. Germline CDR1 reads ENHRY; CDR2 reads SYGVKD. There are 11 residues in the CDR3. CDR3: CAIRGGDTQYF. In DNA, the CDR3 is TGTGCCATCCGAGGGGGAGATACGCAGTATTTT.

The chain employs TRBV7-9 and TRBJ2-3; a weak D match, TRBD1 (6 bases). Trimming removed 2 bases from V and 2 bases from J, with 14 bases in between. In germline, CDR1 is SEHNR, CDR2 FQNEAQ (reference sequence). CDR3 length: 16 amino acids. CDR3: CASSLFGTTDTDTQYF. CDR3 DNA: TGTGCCAGCAGCTTATTTGGGACAACCGACACAGATACGCAGTATTTT.

V and J are TRBV5-1 and TRBJ1-1, with a tentative D call TRBD1 (6 bases). Germline CDR1 SGHRS, CDR2 YFSETQ. This CDR3 spans 17 amino acids. V gave up 0 bases and J gave up 1 base, with 16 bases separating them. The DNA of the CDR3 is TGCGCCAGCAGCTTGGGGGGCAGGGGATATAGGAACACTGAAGCTTTCTTT. This translates into CASSLGGRGYRNTEAFF.

The chain joins TRBV4-1 to TRBJ2-1; weak D call: TRBD1 (5 bases). Germline CDR1 and CDR2: MGHRA and YSYEKL. This CDR3 comprises 15 residues. Trimming pared 4 bases from V and 5 bases from J, leaving 15 bases between. The CDR3 sequence is CASSRIQGSHNEQFF. CDR3 coding DNA: TGCGCCAGCAGCCGAATTCAGGGTTCCCACAATGAGCAGTTCTTC.

The CDR3 bases are TGTGCCAGCTCACCAGGGGACAGCGGGGGCGAGCAGTACTTC. Residues: CASSPGDSGGEQYF. The chain is built from TRBV18 and TRBJ2-7; D may be TRBD2 (8 bases). The CDR3 consists of 14 residues. CDR1 KGHSH and CDR2 LQKENI come from the germline V gene. Trimming left V 2 bases short and J 6 bases short, with 14 bases between.

The chain joins TRBV4-3 to TRBJ2-3, with D possibly matching TRBD2 (5 bases). The CDR3 totals 15 residues. Germline V gene data show CDR1 as LGHNA and CDR2 as YSLEER. The V gene lost 0 bases and the J gene lost 4 bases, with 11 bases spanning the gap. The CDR3 DNA reads as TGCGCCAGCAGCCAAGATCCGAGGGATCCAGATACGCAGTATTTT. Protein: CASSQDPRDPDTQYF.

The V call is TRBV9, the J call TRBJ2-3; tentatively, D is TRBD2 (6 bases). The CDR3 is made up of 16 amino acids. Germline V gives CDR1 SGDLS, CDR2 YYNGEE. With 4 bases removed from V and 6 bases from J, the gap between germline ends came to 21 bases. CDR3 residues: CASSPSGGAGADTQYF. The CDR3 nucleotides are TGTGCCAGCAGCCCCAGTGGAGGGGCCGGTGCCGATACGCAGTATTTT.

The chain has TRBV7-7 and TRBJ2-2, with 7 bases fitting TRBD1. The CDR3 is 14 amino acids. V was pared by 5 bases and J by 4 bases, with 4 bases of the junction left unmatched. In germline, CDR1 is SSHAT, CDR2 FNYEAQ (reference sequence). CDR3 sequence: CASSLQGFTGELFF. The CDR3 DNA follows: TGTGCCAGCAGCCTACAGGGGTTCACCGGGGAGCTGTTTTTT. The full variable domain, in which reference TRBV7-7 and TRBJ2-2 provide the parts outside the CDR3, is GAGVSQSPRYKVTKRGQDVTLRCDPISSHATLYWYQQALGQGPEFLTYFNYEAQPDKSGLPSDRFSAERPEGSISTLTIQRTEQRDSAMYRCASSLQGFTGELFFGEGSRLTVL.

This chain joins TRBV4-1 and TRBJ1-2; D may be TRBD1 (5 bases). The CDR3 covers 14 residues. Germline V gene sequence: CDR1 MGHRA, CDR2 YSYEKL. Trimming pared 0 bases from V and 4 bases from J, leaving 9 bases between. The CDR3 reads CASSQDQGTYGYTF. The CDR3 nucleotides read TGCGCCAGCAGCCAAGATCAGGGTACCTATGGCTACACCTTC.

The gene calls are TRBV7-9 and TRBJ1-5; TRBD1 might be the D (5 bases). Germline V gene lookup returns CDR1 SEHNR and CDR2 FQNEAQ (reference sequence). The V end lost 0 bases, the J end lost 6 bases, and 12 bases lay between the germline ends. CDR3 length equals 15 residues. In DNA form, the CDR3 reads TGTGCCAGCAGCTTAGCGTCAGGGATAGGTCAGCCCCAGCATTTT. It specifies CASSLASGIGQPQHF.